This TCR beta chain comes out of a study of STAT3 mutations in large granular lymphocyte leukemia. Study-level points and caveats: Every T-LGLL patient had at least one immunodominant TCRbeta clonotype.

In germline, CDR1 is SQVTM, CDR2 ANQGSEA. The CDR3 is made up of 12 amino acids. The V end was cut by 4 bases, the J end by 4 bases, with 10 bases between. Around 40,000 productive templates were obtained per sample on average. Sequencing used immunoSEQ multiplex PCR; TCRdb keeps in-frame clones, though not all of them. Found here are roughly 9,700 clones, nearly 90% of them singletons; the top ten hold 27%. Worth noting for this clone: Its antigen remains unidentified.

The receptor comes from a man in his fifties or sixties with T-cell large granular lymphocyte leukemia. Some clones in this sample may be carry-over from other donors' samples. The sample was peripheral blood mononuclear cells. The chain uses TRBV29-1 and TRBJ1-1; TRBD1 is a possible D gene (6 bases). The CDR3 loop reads CSVVEGGTEAFF. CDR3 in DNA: TGCAGCGTTGTCGAGGGGGGCACTGAAGCTTTCTTT.